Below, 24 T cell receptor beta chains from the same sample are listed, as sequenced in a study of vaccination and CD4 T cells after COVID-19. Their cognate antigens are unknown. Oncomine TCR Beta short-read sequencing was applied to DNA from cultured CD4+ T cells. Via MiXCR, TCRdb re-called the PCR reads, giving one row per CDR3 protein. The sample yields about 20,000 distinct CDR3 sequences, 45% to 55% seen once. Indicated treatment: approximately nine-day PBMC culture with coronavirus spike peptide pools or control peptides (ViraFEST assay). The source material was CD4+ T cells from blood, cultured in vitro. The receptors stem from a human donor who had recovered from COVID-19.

CDR3 nucleotides: TGTGCCACCCAGGACAGGCCCTCAGCGGAGACCCAGTACTTC. Translation gives CATQDRPSAETQYF. The chain employs TRBV10-3 and TRBJ2-5; 7 bases align to TRBD1. The ends lost 10 bases at V and 5 bases at J; junction bases unmatched: 13. This CDR3 spans 14 amino acids. Germline values: CDR1 ENHRY, CDR2 SYGVKD.

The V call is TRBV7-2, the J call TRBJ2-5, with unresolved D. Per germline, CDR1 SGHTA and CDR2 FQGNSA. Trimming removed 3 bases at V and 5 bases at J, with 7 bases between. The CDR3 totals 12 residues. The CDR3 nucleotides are TGTGCCAGCAGCTTGCAGAGGGAGACCCAGTACTTC. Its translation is CASSLQRETQYF.

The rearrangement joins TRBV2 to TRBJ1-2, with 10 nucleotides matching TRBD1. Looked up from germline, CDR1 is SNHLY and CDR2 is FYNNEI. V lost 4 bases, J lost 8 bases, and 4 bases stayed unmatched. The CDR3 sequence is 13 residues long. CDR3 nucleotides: TGTGCCAGCAGTGGCCCGACAGGGGGCGGCTACACCTTC. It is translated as CASSGPTGGGYTF.

The chain's CDR3 is CASSYKQGQPQHF. CDR3 DNA: TGTGCCAGCAGTTATAAGCAAGGACAGCCCCAGCATTTT. This chain links TRBV6-2 or TRBV6-3 with TRBJ1-5; D ambiguous. V was trimmed by 3 bases and J by 7 bases, leaving 10 bases between them. This CDR3 region has 13 residues. Per germline, CDR1 MNHEY and CDR2 SVGEGT.

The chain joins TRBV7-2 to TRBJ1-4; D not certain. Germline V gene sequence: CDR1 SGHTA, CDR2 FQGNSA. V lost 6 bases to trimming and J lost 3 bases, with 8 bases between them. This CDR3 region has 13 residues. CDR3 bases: TGTGCCAGCAGTCAAGGCCCTAATGAAAAACTGTTTTTT. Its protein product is CASSQGPNEKLFF.

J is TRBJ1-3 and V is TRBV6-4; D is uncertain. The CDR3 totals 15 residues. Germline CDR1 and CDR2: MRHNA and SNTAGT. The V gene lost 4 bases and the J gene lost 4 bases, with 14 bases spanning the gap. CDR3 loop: CASSAPPDGGNTIYF. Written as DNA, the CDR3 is TGTGCCAGCAGTGCCCCTCCGGACGGAGGAAACACCATATATTTT.

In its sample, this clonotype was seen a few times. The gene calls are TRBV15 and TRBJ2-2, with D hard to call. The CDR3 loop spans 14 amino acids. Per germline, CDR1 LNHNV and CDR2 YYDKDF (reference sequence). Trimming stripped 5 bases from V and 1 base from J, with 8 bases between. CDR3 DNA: TGTGCCACCAGCCGCGAGCGGAACACCGGGGAGCTGTTTTTT. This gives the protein CATSRERNTGELFF.

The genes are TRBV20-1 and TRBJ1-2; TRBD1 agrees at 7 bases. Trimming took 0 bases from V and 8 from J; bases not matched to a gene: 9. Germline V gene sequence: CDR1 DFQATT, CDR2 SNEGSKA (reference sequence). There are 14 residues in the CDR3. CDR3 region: CSARDQTGFRGYTF. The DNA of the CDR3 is TGCAGTGCTAGAGATCAGACAGGGTTCCGGGGCTACACCTTC.

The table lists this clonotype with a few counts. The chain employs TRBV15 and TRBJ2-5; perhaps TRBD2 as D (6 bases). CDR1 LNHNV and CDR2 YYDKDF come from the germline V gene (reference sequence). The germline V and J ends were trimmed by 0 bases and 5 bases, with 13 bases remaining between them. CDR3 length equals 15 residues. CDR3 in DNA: TGTGCCACCAGCAGAGATCGGAGGAGCGGGGAGACCCAGTACTTC. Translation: CATSRDRRSGETQYF.

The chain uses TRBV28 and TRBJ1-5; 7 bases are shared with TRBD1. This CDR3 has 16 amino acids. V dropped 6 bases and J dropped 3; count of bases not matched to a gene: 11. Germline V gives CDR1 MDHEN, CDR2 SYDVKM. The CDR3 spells CASRAGPTGANQPQHF. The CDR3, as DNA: TGTGCCAGCAGGGCAGGGCCCACAGGGGCCAATCAGCCCCAGCATTTT.

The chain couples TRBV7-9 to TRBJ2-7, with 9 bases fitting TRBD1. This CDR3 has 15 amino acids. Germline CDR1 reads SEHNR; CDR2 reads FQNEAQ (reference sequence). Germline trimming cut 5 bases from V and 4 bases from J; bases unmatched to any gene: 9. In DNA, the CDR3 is TGTGCCAGCAGCCCCCCGGGGGGACAGGGTTACGAGCAGTACTTC. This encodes CASSPPGGQGYEQYF. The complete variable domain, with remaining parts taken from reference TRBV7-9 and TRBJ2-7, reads DTGVSQNPRHKITKRGQNVTFRCDPISEHNRLYWYRQTLGQGPEFLTYFQNEAQLEKSRLLSDRFSAERPKGSFSTLEIQRTEQGDSAMYLCASSPPGGQGYEQYFGPGTRLTVT.

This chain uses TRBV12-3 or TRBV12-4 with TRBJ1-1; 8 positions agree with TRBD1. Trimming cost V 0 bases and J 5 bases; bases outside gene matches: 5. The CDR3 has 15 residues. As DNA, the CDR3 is TGTGCCAGCAGTTTAGCGCAGGGGGCGAGAACTGAAGCTTTCTTT. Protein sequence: CASSLAQGARTEAFF.

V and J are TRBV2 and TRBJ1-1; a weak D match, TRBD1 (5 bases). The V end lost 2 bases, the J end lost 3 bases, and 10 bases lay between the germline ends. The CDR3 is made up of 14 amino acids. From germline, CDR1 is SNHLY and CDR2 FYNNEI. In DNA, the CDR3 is TGTGCCAGCAGTGAATTGAGGGGTGACACTGAAGCTTTCTTT. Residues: CASSELRGDTEAFF.

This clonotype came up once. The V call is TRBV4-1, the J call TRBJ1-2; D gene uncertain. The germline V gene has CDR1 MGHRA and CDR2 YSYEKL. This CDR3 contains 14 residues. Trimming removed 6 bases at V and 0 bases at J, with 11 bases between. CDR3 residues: CASRPGLTNYGYTF. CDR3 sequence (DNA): TGCGCCAGCAGACCCGGACTGACTAACTATGGCTACACCTTC.

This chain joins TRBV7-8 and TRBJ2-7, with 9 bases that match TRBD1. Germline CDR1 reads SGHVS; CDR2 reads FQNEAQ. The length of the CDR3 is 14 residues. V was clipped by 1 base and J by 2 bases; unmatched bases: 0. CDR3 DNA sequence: TGTGCCAGCAGCTTAGGGACAGGGGCCTACGAGCAGTACTTC. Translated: CASSLGTGAYEQYF.

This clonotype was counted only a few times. This chain's CDR3 is CASSSRQGRDLDGYTF. CDR3 in DNA: TGTGCCAGCAGCTCGAGACAGGGGAGGGACCTTGATGGCTACACCTTC. The chain recombines TRBV9 with TRBJ1-2, with TRBD1 matching over 8 bases. This CDR3 region has 16 residues. Trimming at V came to 4 bases and at J to 6 bases, leaving 14 bases not matched to a gene. From germline, CDR1 is SGDLS and CDR2 YYNGEE.

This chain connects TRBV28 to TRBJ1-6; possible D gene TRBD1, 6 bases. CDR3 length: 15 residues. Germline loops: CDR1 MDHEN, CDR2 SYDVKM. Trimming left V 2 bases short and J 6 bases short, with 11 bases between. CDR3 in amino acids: CASSLQGQFNSPLHF. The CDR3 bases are TGTGCCAGCAGTTTACAAGGACAGTTTAATTCACCCCTCCACTTT. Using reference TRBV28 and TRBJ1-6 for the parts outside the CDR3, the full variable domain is DVKVTQSSRYLVKRTGEKVFLECVQDMDHENMFWYRQDPGLGLRLIYFSYDVKMKEKGDIPEGYSVSREKKERFSLILESASTNQTSMYLCASSLQGQFNSPLHFGNGTRLTVT.

The CDR3 spells CSARKLSTDTQYF. The CDR3 region has the DNA TGCAGTGCTAGAAAGCTTAGCACAGATACGCAGTATTTT. The V and J genes are TRBV20-1 and TRBJ2-3; D remains unclear. CDR3 length equals 13 residues. Deletions cut 2 bases from V and 0 bases from J, with 6 bases between. Germline V gene data show CDR1 as DFQATT and CDR2 as SNEGSKA (reference sequence).

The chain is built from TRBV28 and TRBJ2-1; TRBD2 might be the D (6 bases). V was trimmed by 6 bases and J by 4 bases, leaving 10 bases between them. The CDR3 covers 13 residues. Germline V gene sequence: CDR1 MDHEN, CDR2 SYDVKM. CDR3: CASRFSGYNEQFF. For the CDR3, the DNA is TGTGCCAGCAGATTTAGCGGATACAATGAGCAGTTCTTC.

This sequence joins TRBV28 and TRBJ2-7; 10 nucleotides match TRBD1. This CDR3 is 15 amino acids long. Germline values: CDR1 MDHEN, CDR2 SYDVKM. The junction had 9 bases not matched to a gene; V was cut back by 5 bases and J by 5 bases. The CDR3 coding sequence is TGTGCCAGCAGTCTACAGACAGGGGGCTTCGACGAGCAGTACTTC. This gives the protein CASSLQTGGFDEQYF.

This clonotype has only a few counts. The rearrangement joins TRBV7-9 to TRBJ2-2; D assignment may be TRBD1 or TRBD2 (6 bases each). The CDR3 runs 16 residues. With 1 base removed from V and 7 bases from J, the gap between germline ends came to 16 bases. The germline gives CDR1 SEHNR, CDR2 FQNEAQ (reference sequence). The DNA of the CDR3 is TGTGCCAGCAGCTTAGTGCGCCCGGGGGCGAACGGGGAGCTGTTTTTT. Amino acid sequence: CASSLVRPGANGELFF. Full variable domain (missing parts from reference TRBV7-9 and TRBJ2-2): DTGVSQNPRHKITKRGQNVTFRCDPISEHNRLYWYRQTLGQGPEFLTYFQNEAQLEKSRLLSDRFSAERPKGSFSTLEIQRTEQGDSAMYLCASSLVRPGANGELFFGEGSRLTVL.

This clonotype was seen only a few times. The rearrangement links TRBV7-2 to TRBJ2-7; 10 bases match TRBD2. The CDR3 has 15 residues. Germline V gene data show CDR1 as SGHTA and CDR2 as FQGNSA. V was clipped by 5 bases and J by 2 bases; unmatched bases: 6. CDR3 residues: CASSPTAGGPYEQYF. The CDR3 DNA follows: TGTGCCAGCAGCCCAACAGCGGGGGGGCCCTACGAGCAGTACTTC.

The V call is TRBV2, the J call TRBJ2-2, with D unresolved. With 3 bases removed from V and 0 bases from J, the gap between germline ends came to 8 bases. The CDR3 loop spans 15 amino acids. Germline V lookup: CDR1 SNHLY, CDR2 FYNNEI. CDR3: CASSERRPNTGELFF. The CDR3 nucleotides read TGTGCCAGCAGTGAGAGACGACCGAACACCGGGGAGCTGTTTTTT.

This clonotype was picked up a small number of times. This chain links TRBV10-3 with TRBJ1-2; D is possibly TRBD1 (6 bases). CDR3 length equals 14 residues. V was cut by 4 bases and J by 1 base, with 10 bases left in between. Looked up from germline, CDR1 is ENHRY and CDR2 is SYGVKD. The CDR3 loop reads CAISGGRGNYGYTF. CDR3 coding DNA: TGTGCCATCAGTGGCGGCAGGGGTAACTATGGCTACACCTTC.